These 28 T cell receptor beta chains originate from one sample sequenced in a study of blood T cell repertoires in COVID-19. Produced via immunoSEQ multiplex PCR; TCRdb's table is partial and in-frame only. Of around 200,000 clones listed, 85% to 90% are singletons. The sample taken for sequencing was peripheral blood. These receptors were taken from a man in his forties or fifties with active or convalescent COVID-19.

The gene calls are TRBV2 and TRBJ1-2, with 8 bases matching TRBD1. The V gene end was trimmed by 3 bases and the J gene end by 0 bases; junction bases not matched to a gene: 12. CDR1 is SNHLY and CDR2 is FYNNEI in the germline V gene. CDR3 length: 18 residues. CDR3 coding DNA: TGTGCCAGCAGTGATAAGGCAGGGGGCGCGAGGGCTAACTATGGCTACACCTTC. This codes for CASSDKAGGARANYGYTF.

The genes are TRBV7-8 and TRBJ2-7; 10 positions match TRBD2. CDR3 size: 15 residues. CDR1 SGHVS and CDR2 FQNEAQ come from the germline V gene. V lost 1 base and J lost 3; bases outside the gene matches: 3. The CDR3 sequence is CASSLVSGGFYEQYF. CDR3 in DNA: TGTGCCAGCAGCTTAGTTAGCGGGGGGTTCTACGAGCAGTACTTC.

The rearrangement links TRBV28 to TRBJ2-3; unclear D gene. The CDR3 sequence is 12 residues long. Germline CDR1 reads MDHEN; CDR2 reads SYDVKM. Trimming shortened V by 8 bases and J by 2 bases, and 8 bases separated the two germline ends. CDR3 nucleotide sequence: TGTGCCAGCCATGCGGTCACAGATACGCAGTATTTT. Translating gives CASHAVTDTQYF. Full variable domain (remainder filled in from reference TRBV28 and TRBJ2-3): DVKVTQSSRYLVKRTGEKVFLECVQDMDHENMFWYRQDPGLGLRLIYFSYDVKMKEKGDIPEGYSVSREKKERFSLILESASTNQTSMYLCASHAVTDTQYFGPGTRLTVL.

This chain links TRBV11-3 with TRBJ2-7, with a weak D call TRBD1 (6 bases). The V end was cut by 6 bases, the J end by 3 bases, with 21 bases between. The germline CDR1 and CDR2 sequences are SGHNT and YENEEA. This CDR3 is built from 16 residues. CDR3 region: CASSRTGSFSRYEQYF. CDR3 sequence (DNA): TGTGCCAGCAGTAGAACAGGGTCGTTTTCCCGCTACGAGCAGTACTTC.

CDR3 in amino acids: CASSLFGGNTEAFF. Here the CDR3 DNA reads TGCGCCAGCAGCTTGTTCGGAGGGAACACTGAAGCTTTCTTT. V and J are TRBV5-1 and TRBJ1-1; D call uncertain. CDR3 length equals 14 residues. The germline V and J ends were trimmed by 1 base and 1 base, with 8 bases remaining between them. Germline-derived CDR1 and CDR2 are SGHRS and YFSETQ.

V is TRBV27 and J is TRBJ2-2, with a tentative D call TRBD2 (5 bases). Germline loops: CDR1 MNHEY, CDR2 SMNVEV (reference sequence). The CDR3 spans 13 residues. V shed 1 base and J shed 6 bases, with 6 bases lying between them. The CDR3 is CASSLLRAGELFF. In nucleotides, the CDR3 is TGTGCCAGCAGTTTATTGCGGGCCGGGGAGCTGTTTTTT.

The J gene is TRBJ1-5, the V gene TRBV7-3, with D hard to call. Per germline, CDR1 SGHTA and CDR2 FQGTGA. V was trimmed by 2 bases and J by 4 bases, leaving 6 bases between them. This CDR3 region has 13 residues. CDR3 in DNA: TGTGCCAGCAGCTTAGAGAGAAATCAGCCCCAGCATTTT. This gives the protein CASSLERNQPQHF. The whole variable domain, filled in from reference TRBV7-3 and TRBJ1-5, reads GAGVSQTPSNKVTEKGKYVELRCDPISGHTALYWYRQSLGQGPEFLIYFQGTGAADDSGLPNDRFFAVRPEGSVSTLKIQRTERGDSAVYLCASSLERNQPQHFGDGTRLSIL.

The chain carries TRBV19 and TRBJ1-1, with D maybe TRBD1 (6 bases). The CDR3 runs to 15 residues. Germline assignment: CDR1 LNHDA and CDR2 SQIVND (reference sequence). Trimming left V 5 bases short and J 3 bases short, with 16 bases between. CDR3: CASSPWTEGDTEAFF. CDR3 nucleotide sequence: TGTGCCAGTAGTCCATGGACAGAGGGAGACACTGAAGCTTTCTTT.

The rearrangement uses TRBV5-1 and TRBJ1-4; D remains ambiguous. Germline V gene data show CDR1 as SGHRS and CDR2 as YFSETQ. With 0 bases removed from V and 7 bases from J, the gap between germline ends came to 10 bases. The CDR3 is 14 residues long. CDR3 loop: CASSLVSVAEKLFF. Here the CDR3 DNA reads TGCGCCAGCAGCTTGGTCAGTGTGGCTGAAAAACTGTTTTTT.

The CDR3 DNA reads as TGTGCCACCGGGGGGGCAGGGGGCTTAGATGAGCAGTTCTTC. Translated: CATGGAGGLDEQFF. The chain joins TRBV24-1 to TRBJ2-1, with a weak D call TRBD1 (8 bases). The CDR3 is 14 residues long. CDR1 and CDR2 from the germline V gene are KGHDR and SFDVKD. Trimming took 9 bases from V and 8 from J, leaving 19 bases between them.

The chain employs TRBV19 and TRBJ1-5; the D gene is possibly TRBD1 (5 bases). Trimming took 0 bases from V and 2 from J, leaving 11 bases between them. Per the germline V gene, CDR1 is LNHDA and CDR2 is SQIVND (reference sequence). The CDR3 is 16 residues long. DNA for the CDR3: TGTGCCAGTAGTATAGAAAGGGGTAAGGGCAATCAGCCCCAGCATTTT. The encoded protein is CASSIERGKGNQPQHF.

V is TRBV2 and J is TRBJ2-3, with D unclear. The CDR3 loop spans 14 amino acids. V was shortened by 5 bases and J by 2 bases, with 11 bases between the two germline ends. Germline CDR1 reads SNHLY; CDR2 reads FYNNEI. The CDR3: CASSSSPTTDTQYF. For the CDR3, the DNA is TGTGCCAGCAGTTCATCCCCTACCACAGATACGCAGTATTTT.

With regard to this clone: This sample includes further DNA sequences coding for the same CDR3. The rearrangement uses TRBV27 and TRBJ2-1; tentatively, D is TRBD1 (5 bases). V was trimmed by 2 bases and J by 0 bases, leaving 8 bases between them. CDR1 and CDR2 from the germline V gene are MNHEY and SMNVEV (reference sequence). The CDR3 extends over 15 amino acids. The CDR3 region has the DNA TGTGCCAGCAGTTTAAGGCAGGGCTCCTACAATGAGCAGTTCTTC. Its translation: CASSLRQGSYNEQFF.

The chain combines TRBV28 with TRBJ1-2; D not resolved. The V end was cut by 7 bases, the J end by 1 base, with 10 bases between. Per the germline V gene, CDR1 is MDHEN and CDR2 is SYDVKM. CDR3 length: 13 amino acids. The CDR3 region is CASTYSSNYGYTF. CDR3 bases: TGTGCCAGCACGTACAGTAGTAACTATGGCTACACCTTC.

V gene TRBV19 combines with J gene TRBJ2-4; 7 bases map to TRBD2. The CDR3 has 13 amino acids. The junction had 0 bases not matched to a gene; V was cut back by 6 bases and J by 1 base. Germline V gene data show CDR1 as LNHDA and CDR2 as SQIVND (reference sequence). The CDR3 coding sequence is TGTGCCAGTAGCGGGGGGGCCAAAAACATTCAGTACTTC. Translation gives CASSGGAKNIQYF.

This clone was seen more than once but under ten times. This chain connects TRBV9 to TRBJ1-2; 8 nucleotides match TRBD1. The CDR3 extends over 13 amino acids. CDR1 SGDLS and CDR2 YYNGEE come from the germline V gene. The ends lost 5 bases at V and 8 bases at J; junction bases unmatched: 8. The CDR3 is CASRDRAGRGYTF. CDR3 in DNA: TGTGCCAGCAGGGACAGGGCCGGCCGGGGCTACACCTTC.

The chain employs TRBV7-8 and TRBJ2-7; D gene ambiguous. Germline V gene lookup returns CDR1 SGHVS and CDR2 FQNEAQ. V lost 5 bases, J lost 6 bases, and 14 bases lay in between. This CDR3 contains 13 residues. CDR3: CASSPSGRGEQYF. The CDR3, as DNA: TGTGCCAGCAGCCCCTCGGGTCGCGGCGAGCAGTACTTC. Together with reference TRBV7-8 and TRBJ2-7, the CDR3 gives the full variable domain: GAGVSQSPRYKVAKRGQDVALRCDPISGHVSLFWYQQALGQGPEFLTYFQNEAQLDKSGLPSDRFFAERPEGSVSTLKIQRTQQEDSAVYLCASSPSGRGEQYFGPGTRLTVT.

The rearrangement joins TRBV5-5 to TRBJ1-1, with D possibly matching TRBD1 (6 bases). Germline loops: CDR1 SGHKS, CDR2 YYEKEE (reference sequence). Trimming took off 0 bases at V and 3 bases at J, with 18 bases between the two ends. The CDR3 sequence is 17 residues long. CDR3 residues: CASSLVGLDSSYTEAFF. Here the CDR3 DNA reads TGTGCCAGCAGCTTGGTTGGTCTGGACAGTTCGTACACTGAAGCTTTCTTT.

In DNA form, the CDR3 reads TGTGCCAGCAATCGGGAGAGCAACACCGGGGAGCTGTTTTTT. Its translation: CASNRESNTGELFF. The V and J genes are TRBV6-5 and TRBJ2-2; D is perhaps TRBD2 (6 bases). There are 14 residues in the CDR3. Germline loops: CDR1 MNHEY, CDR2 SVGAGI. V was shortened by 7 bases and J by 2 bases, with 11 bases between the two germline ends.

This chain links TRBV18 with TRBJ2-1; D is undetermined. The CDR3 runs to 13 residues. The germline V gene has CDR1 KGHSH and CDR2 LQKENI. Trimming stripped 3 bases from V and 9 bases from J, with 12 bases between. This CDR3 reads CASSPPLVGEQFF. DNA of the CDR3: TGTGCCAGCTCACCTCCCCTCGTCGGTGAGCAGTTCTTC.

This chain links TRBV3-1 (or the pseudogene TRBV3-2) with TRBJ2-7; D is perhaps TRBD1 (5 bases). The CDR3 spans 12 residues. Germline CDR1 is LGHDT and CDR2 is YNNKEL (reference sequence). Trimming cost V 5 bases and J 4 bases, with 9 bases left between them. CDR3 residues: CASSFQGYEQYF. In DNA form, the CDR3 reads TGTGCCAGCAGCTTCCAGGGTTACGAGCAGTACTTC.

The V gene is TRBV4-3, the J gene TRBJ2-1; 11 nucleotides align to TRBD2. CDR1 LGHNA and CDR2 YSLEER come from the germline V gene. The CDR3 is 15 residues long. V lost 1 base, J lost 7 bases, and 3 bases stayed unmatched. CDR3 region: CASSQGLAGMNEQFF. CDR3 in DNA: TGCGCCAGCAGCCAAGGACTAGCGGGGATGAATGAGCAGTTCTTC.

This rearrangement joins TRBV6-5 to TRBJ1-5, with 7 bases aligning to TRBD1. The length of the CDR3 is 16 residues. The germline CDR1 and CDR2 sequences are MNHEY and SVGAGI. V lost 4 bases to trimming and J lost 0 bases; unmatched junction nucleotides: 6. CDR3 loop: CASSSDRDYSNQPQHF. DNA of the CDR3: TGTGCCAGCAGTTCCGACAGGGATTATAGCAATCAGCCCCAGCATTTT.

The genes are TRBV5-1 and TRBJ2-6, with a tentative D call TRBD1 (6 bases). This CDR3 comprises 14 residues. V was trimmed by 4 bases and J by 4 bases, leaving 9 bases between them. The V gene's germline CDR1 is SGHRS and CDR2 YFSETQ. CDR3 bases: TGCGCCAGCAGCACAGGGCAAGGGGCCAACGTCCTGACTTTC. Its translation: CASSTGQGANVLTF.

The chain joins TRBV19 to TRBJ1-4; no clear D gene. V gave up 7 bases and J gave up 0 bases, with 6 bases separating them. The germline V gene encodes CDR1 LNHDA and CDR2 SQIVND (reference sequence). CDR3 length: 13 residues. The CDR3 sequence is CASTPATNEKLFF. The CDR3 coding sequence is TGTGCCAGTACCCCTGCAACTAATGAAAAACTGTTTTTT.

V and J are TRBV4-3 and TRBJ1-2; the D gene is possibly TRBD1 (5 bases). Trimming removed 1 base at V and 8 bases at J, with 14 bases between. The V gene's germline CDR1 is LGHNA and CDR2 YSLEER. CDR3 size: 14 residues. CDR3 DNA: TGCGCCAGCAGCCAAGGGCTCTTGGGGCTAGGCTACACCTTC. It codes for CASSQGLLGLGYTF.

The J gene is TRBJ2-1, the V gene TRBV7-9; D is perhaps TRBD1 (5 bases). The germline V and J ends were trimmed by 2 bases and 4 bases, with 12 bases remaining between them. This CDR3 has 15 residues. Germline lookup yields CDR1 SEHNR and CDR2 FQNEAQ (reference sequence). Written as DNA, the CDR3 is TGTGCCAGCAGCTTATCAGGGTCGCGGTACAATGAGCAGTTCTTC. Protein: CASSLSGSRYNEQFF. Variable domain in full (rest from reference TRBV7-9 and TRBJ2-1): DTGVSQNPRHKITKRGQNVTFRCDPISEHNRLYWYRQTLGQGPEFLTYFQNEAQLEKSRLLSDRFSAERPKGSFSTLEIQRTEQGDSAMYLCASSLSGSRYNEQFFGPGTRLTVL.

This rearrangement joins TRBV28 to TRBJ2-3; unclear D gene. The length of the CDR3 is 12 residues. Trimming left V 3 bases short and J 3 bases short, with 4 bases between. Germline-derived CDR1 and CDR2 are MDHEN and SYDVKM. CDR3 nucleotides: TGTGCCAGCAGTTTGACAACAGATACGCAGTATTTT. Translating gives CASSLTTDTQYF.